This T cell receptor (beta chain) was captured in a study of T cell repertoires in cytomegalovirus infection. Each CDR3 protein is one row after TCRdb ran MiXCR on the reads. The sample records about 450,000 distinct CDR3 sequences, roughly 30% being singletons. The sequence derives from a human donor in good health (CMV status not recorded). Some clones in this sample may be carry-over from other donors' samples. The sequenced sample was PBMCs.

CDR3 protein: CSARPGPYGYTF. The CDR3 bases are TGCAGTGCTAGACCTGGGCCCTATGGCTACACCTTC. J is TRBJ1-2 and V is TRBV20-1; D is unclear. Trimming stripped 2 bases from V and 4 bases from J, with 8 bases between. The CDR3 spans 12 residues. Germline V CDR1 and CDR2: DFQATT, SNEGSKA (reference sequence).